This section outlines one TCR beta chain sequence together with its context. Its antigen is not identified. The data stem from a study of persistence of HIV-infected CD4 T cells. This was the immunoSEQ version 4 assay in survey mode. TCRdb's table, derived via immunoSEQ multiplex PCR, lists solely in-frame clones and lacks some. Of 35,000 to 50,000 clones in the sample, 90% to 95% were seen once. Cells were stimulated nonspecifically with anti-CD3/anti-CD28 magnetic beads. Responding CD4+ T cells were sorted by upregulation of both CD40 ligand and CD69. The study's findings and limits: Compared with CD3/CD28-stimulated cells, CMV- and Gag-responding cells showed lower TCRbeta richness.

This CDR3 is 16 amino acids long. Trimming left V 5 bases short and J 0 bases short, with 16 bases between. Per the germline V gene, CDR1 is LGHDT and CDR2 is YNNKEL (reference sequence). The chain couples TRBV3-1 (or the pseudogene TRBV3-2) to TRBJ1-1; possible D gene TRBD1, 5 bases. The sample consisted of CD4+ T cells sorted from PBMCs after roughly 19-hour stimulation, taken from a patient who received antiretroviral therapy. This TCR was sampled from an adult man with HIV who was CMV-seropositive. CDR3 amino acids: CASSTTGRRVNTEAFF. The CDR3 DNA reads TGTGCCAGCAGCACTACGGGACGGCGGGTGAACACTGAAGCTTTCTTT.